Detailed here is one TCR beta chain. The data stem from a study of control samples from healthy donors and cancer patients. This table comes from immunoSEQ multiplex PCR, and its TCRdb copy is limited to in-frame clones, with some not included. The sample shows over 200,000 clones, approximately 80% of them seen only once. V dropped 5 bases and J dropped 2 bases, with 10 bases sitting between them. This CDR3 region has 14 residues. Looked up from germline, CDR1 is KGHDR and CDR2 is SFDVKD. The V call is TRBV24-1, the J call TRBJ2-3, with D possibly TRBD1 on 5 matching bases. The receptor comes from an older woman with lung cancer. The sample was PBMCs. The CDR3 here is CATSGQPLTDTQYF. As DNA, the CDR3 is TGTGCCACCAGTGGACAGCCGCTCACAGATACGCAGTATTTT.